This note documents a single T cell receptor (beta chain) sequence. The CDR3 extends over 14 amino acids. V shed 3 bases and J shed 0 bases, with 12 bases lying between them. CDR1 is GTSNPN, CDR2 SVGIG, per germline (reference sequence). Measured with immunoSEQ multiplex PCR; TCRdb has only the in-frame clones, and not every one. The data hold about 90,000 clones, with around 91% observed a single time. The source of the sample is a study of OX40 agonist ivuxolimab in advanced cancers. A history of autoimmune disease or systemic immunosuppression excluded patients. This chain joins TRBV30 and TRBJ2-7, with D possibly TRBD1 on 6 matching bases. This specimen consisted of CD4+ or CD8+ T cells sorted from blood, obtained in a trial of the OX40 agonist ivuxolimab. The source is an adult with an advanced solid tumor such as melanoma, head and neck, liver or kidney cancer. CDR3 DNA: TGTGCCTGGAGCAACCTCAGGGGCTCCTACGAGCAGTACTTC. It encodes CAWSNLRGSYEQYF. Full variable domain (rest looked up from reference TRBV30 and TRBJ2-7): SQTIHQWPATLVQPVGSPLSLECTVEGTSNPNLYWYRQAAGRGLQLLFYSVGIGQISSEVPQNLSASRPQDRQFILSSKKLLLSDSGFYLCAWSNLRGSYEQYFGPGTRLTVT.